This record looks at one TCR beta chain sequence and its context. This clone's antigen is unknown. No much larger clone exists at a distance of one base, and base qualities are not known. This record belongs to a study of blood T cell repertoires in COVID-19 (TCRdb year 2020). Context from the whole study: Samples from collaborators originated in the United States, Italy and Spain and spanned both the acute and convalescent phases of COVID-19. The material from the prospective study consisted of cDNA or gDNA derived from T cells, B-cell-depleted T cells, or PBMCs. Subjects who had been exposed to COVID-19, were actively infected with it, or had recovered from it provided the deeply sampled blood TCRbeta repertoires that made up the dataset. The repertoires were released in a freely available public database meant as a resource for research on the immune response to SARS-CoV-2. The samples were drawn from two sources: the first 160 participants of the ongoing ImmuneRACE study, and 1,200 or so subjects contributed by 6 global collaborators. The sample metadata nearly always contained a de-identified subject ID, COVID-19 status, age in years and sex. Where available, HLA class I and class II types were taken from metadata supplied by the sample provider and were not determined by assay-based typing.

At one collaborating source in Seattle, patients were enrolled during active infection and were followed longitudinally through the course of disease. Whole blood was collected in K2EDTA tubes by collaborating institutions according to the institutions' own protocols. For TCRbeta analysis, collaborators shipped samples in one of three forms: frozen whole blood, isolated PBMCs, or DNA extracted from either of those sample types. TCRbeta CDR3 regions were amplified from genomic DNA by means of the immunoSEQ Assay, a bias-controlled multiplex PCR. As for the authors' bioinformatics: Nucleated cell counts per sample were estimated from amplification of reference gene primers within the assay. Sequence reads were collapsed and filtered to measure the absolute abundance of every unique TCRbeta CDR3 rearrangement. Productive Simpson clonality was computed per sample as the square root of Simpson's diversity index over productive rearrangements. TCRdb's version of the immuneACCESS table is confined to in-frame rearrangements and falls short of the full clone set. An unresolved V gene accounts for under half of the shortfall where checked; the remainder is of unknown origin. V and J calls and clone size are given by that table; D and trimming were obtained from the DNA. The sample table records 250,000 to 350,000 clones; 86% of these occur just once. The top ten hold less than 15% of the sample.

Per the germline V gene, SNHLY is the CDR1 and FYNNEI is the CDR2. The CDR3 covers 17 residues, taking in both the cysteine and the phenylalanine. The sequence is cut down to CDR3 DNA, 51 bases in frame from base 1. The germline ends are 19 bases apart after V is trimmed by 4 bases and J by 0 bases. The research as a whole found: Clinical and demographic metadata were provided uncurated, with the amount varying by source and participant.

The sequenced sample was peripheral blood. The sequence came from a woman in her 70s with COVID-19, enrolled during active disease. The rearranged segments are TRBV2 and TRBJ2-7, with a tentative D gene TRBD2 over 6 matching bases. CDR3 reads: CASSGSFVGRSSYEQYF. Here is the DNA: TGTGCCAGCAGTGGATCCTTTGTGGGGAGGAGCTCCTACGAGCAGTACTTC.